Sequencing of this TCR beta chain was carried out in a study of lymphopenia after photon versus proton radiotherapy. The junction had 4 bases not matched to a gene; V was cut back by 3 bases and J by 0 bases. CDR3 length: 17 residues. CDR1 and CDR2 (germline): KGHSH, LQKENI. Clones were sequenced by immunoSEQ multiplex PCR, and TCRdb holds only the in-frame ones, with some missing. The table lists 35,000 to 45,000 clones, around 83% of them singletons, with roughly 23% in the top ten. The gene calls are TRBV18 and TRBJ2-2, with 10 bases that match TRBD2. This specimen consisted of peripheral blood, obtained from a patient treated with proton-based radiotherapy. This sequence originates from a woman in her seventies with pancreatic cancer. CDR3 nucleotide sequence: TGTGCCAGCTCACCTTCGACTAGCGGGTCGAACACCGGGGAGCTGTTTTTT. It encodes CASSPSTSGSNTGELFF.